A single sample gave rise to the 10 T cell receptor beta chains below, sequenced in a study of blood T cell repertoires in COVID-19 (dated by TCRdb to 2018 to 2021). The library was built by means of the immunoSEQ multiplex PCR assay. The clones in this table, taken by TCRdb from immuneACCESS, are in-frame only. Not every clone is retained; where verified, under half of the shortfall comes from an unresolved V gene, and the cause of the rest is unknown. For this sample the table gives 120,000 or so clones, of which 88% were detected only once. The ten largest clones add up to over 1.5% of the sample. Sequenced sample: peripheral blood. The receptors were sampled from a human donor in a cohort sampled during active COVID-19.

The V gene is TRBV5-1, the J gene TRBJ2-7; TRBD2 might be the D (5 bases). V lost 4 bases to trimming and J lost 0 bases, with 11 bases between them. CDR1 and CDR2 from the germline V gene are SGHRS and YFSETQ. CDR3 length: 14 amino acids. CDR3 residues: CASSHTRSSYEQYF. Written as DNA, the CDR3 is TGCGCCAGCAGCCACACTAGGAGCTCCTACGAGCAGTACTTC.

The rearrangement links TRBV15 to TRBJ1-1; TRBD1 is a possible D gene (6 bases). This CDR3 is 15 amino acids long. Looked up from germline, CDR1 is LNHNV and CDR2 is YYDKDF (reference sequence). V was clipped by 0 bases and J by 1 base, with 9 bases between them. The CDR3 nucleotides read TGTGCCACCAGCAGAGATAGGACAGAGAACACTGAAGCTTTCTTT. Its translation: CATSRDRTENTEAFF.

This clone was found once. The V and J genes are TRBV6-6 and TRBJ2-2; a possible D gene is TRBD2 (6 bases). V was clipped by 10 bases and J by 2 bases, with 17 bases between them. CDR1 and CDR2 from the germline V gene are MNHNY and SVGAGI (reference sequence). This CDR3 spans 15 amino acids. Written as DNA, the CDR3 is TGTGCCACCGCCGGAGGGCTAGAAAACACCGGGGAGCTGTTTTTT. Protein product: CATAGGLENTGELFF.

This clone was observed a few times. The genes are TRBV7-9 and TRBJ1-2; no definite D call. The germline gives CDR1 SEHNR, CDR2 FQNEAQ (reference sequence). V was cut by 4 bases and J by 0 bases, with 9 bases left in between. This CDR3 has 14 amino acids. CDR3 bases: TGTGCCAGCAGCTCAAATACACCTAACTATGGCTACACCTTC. Translating gives CASSSNTPNYGYTF.

This clone was seen a few times. V is TRBV21-1 and J is TRBJ1-6; TRBD1 reflects the table's D call only, with no check against the DNA. TRBV21-1 is reported as a pseudogene. This CDR3 contains 14 residues. Here the CDR3 reads CASSKGDRGPTLHF. In nucleotides, the CDR3 is TGTGCCAGCAGCAAAGGGGACAGGGGGCCGACCCTCCACTTT.

The V gene is TRBV5-4, the J gene TRBJ2-6; 8 nucleotides match TRBD1. CDR3 length: 18 amino acids. Germline V CDR1 and CDR2: SGHNT, YYREEE (reference sequence). Losses at the gene ends were 1 base for V and 0 bases for J; bases not matched to a gene: 6. CDR3 nucleotide sequence: TGTGCCAGCAGCTTGACCGGGACAGGTAGCTCTGGGGCCAACGTCCTGACTTTC. It is translated as CASSLTGTGSSGANVLTF.

The chain combines TRBV7-6 with TRBJ2-3; 11 bases fit TRBD2. Looked up from germline, CDR1 is SGHVS and CDR2 is FNYEAQ. J lost 2 bases, V lost 7 bases, and 5 bases had no gene match. The CDR3 runs 15 residues. For the CDR3, the DNA is TGTGCCAGCACCTCGACTAGCGGGGTCACAGATACGCAGTATTTT. Translated: CASTSTSGVTDTQYF.

The rearrangement uses TRBV3-1 (or the pseudogene TRBV3-2) and TRBJ2-1; a possible D gene is TRBD2 (6 bases). Germline assignment: CDR1 LGHDT and CDR2 YNNKEL (reference sequence). The CDR3 totals 16 residues. Trimming removed 4 bases from V and 6 bases from J, with 19 bases in between. For the CDR3, the DNA is TGTGCCAGCAGCCGCGATTCGACTAGACTGCTCAATGAGCAGTTCTTC. Protein: CASSRDSTRLLNEQFF.

The V call is TRBV9, the J call TRBJ2-7, with D perhaps matching TRBD2 (6 bases). Germline V gene data show CDR1 as SGDLS and CDR2 as YYNGEE. The length of the CDR3 is 17 residues. V was shortened by 0 bases and J by 0 bases, with 16 bases between the two germline ends. The CDR3, as DNA: TGTGCCAGCAGCGTAGCTAGCAGCGGGCCGAGCTCCTACGAGCAGTACTTC. Translation gives CASSVASSGPSSYEQYF.

J is TRBJ2-1 and V is TRBV14; 7 positions agree with TRBD2. The CDR3 is 19 amino acids. V was pared by 4 bases and J by 0 bases, with 15 bases of the junction left unmatched. CDR1 SGHDN and CDR2 FVKESK come from the germline V gene. The CDR3 region has the DNA TGTGCCAGCAGCCTACAAGCGGGCCCCCCGGGAGGCTCCTACAATGAGCAGTTCTTC. As protein: CASSLQAGPPGGSYNEQFF. The whole variable domain, remainder taken from reference TRBV14 and TRBJ2-1, is EAGVTQFPSHSVIEKGQTVTLRCDPISGHDNLYWYRRVMGKEIKFLLHFVKESKQDESGMPNNRFLAERTGGTYSTLKVQPAELEDSGVYFCASSLQAGPPGGSYNEQFFGPGTRLTVL.